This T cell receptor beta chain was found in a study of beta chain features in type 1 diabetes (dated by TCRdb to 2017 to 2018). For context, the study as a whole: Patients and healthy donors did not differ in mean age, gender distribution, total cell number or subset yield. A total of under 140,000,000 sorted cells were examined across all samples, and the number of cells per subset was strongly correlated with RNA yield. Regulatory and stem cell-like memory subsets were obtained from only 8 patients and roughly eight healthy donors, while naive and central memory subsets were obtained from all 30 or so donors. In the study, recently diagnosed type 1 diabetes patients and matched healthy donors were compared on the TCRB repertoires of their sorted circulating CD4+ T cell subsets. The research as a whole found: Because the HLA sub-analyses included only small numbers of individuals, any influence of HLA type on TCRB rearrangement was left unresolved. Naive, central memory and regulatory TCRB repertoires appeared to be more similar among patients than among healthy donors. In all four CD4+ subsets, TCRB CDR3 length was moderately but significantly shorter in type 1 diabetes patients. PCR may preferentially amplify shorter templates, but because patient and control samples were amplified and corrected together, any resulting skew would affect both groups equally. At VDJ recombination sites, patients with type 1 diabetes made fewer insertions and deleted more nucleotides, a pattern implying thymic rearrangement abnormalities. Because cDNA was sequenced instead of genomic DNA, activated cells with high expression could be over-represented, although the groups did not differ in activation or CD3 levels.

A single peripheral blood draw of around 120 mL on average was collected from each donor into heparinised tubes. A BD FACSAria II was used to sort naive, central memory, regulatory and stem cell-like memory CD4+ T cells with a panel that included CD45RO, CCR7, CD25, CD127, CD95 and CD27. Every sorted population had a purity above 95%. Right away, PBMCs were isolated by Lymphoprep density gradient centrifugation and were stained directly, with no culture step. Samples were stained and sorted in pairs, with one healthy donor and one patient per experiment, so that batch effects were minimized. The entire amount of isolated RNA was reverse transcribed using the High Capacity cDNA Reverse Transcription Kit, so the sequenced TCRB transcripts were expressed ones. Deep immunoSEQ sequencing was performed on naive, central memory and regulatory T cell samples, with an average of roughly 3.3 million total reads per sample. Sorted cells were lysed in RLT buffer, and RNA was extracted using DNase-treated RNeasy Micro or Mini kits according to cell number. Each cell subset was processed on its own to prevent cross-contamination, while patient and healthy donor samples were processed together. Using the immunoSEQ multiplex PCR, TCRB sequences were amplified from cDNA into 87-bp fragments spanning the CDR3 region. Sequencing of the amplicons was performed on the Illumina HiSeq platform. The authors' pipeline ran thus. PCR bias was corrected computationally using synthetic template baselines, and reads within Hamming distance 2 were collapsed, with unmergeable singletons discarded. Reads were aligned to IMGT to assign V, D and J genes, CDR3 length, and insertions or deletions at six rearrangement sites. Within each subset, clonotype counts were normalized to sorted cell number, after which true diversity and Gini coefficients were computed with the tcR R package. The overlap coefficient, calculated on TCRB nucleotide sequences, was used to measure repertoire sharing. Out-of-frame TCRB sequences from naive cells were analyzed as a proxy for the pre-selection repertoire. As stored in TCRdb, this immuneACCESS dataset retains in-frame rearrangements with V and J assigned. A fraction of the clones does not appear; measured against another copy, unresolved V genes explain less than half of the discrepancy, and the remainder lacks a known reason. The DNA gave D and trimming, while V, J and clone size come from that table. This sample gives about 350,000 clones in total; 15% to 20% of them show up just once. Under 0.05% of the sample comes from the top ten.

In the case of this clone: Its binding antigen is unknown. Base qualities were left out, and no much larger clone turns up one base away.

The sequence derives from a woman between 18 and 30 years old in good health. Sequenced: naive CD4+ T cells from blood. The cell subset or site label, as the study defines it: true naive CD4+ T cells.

The bases read TGTGCCAGCTCACCGCCAACGGACAAAACTAACTATGGCTACACCTTC. It translates as CASSPPTDKTNYGYTF. The receptor chain draws on TRBV18 and TRBJ1-2; TRBD1 could be the D gene, as 5 bases match. The CDR3, cysteine through phenylalanine, is 16 amino acids long. Kept here is only the CDR3 DNA, which spans 48 bases and is read in frame from base 1. From the germline V gene, CDR1 is KGHSH and CDR2 is LQKENI. V loses 3 bases of germline sequence and J loses 0 bases, and the interval between the two ends is 14 bases.